This T cell receptor (beta chain) derives from a study of cytomegalovirus exposure and HLA in healthy donors. Measured with immunoSEQ multiplex PCR; TCRdb has only the in-frame clones, and not every one. The repertoire includes about 200,000 clones, roughly 81% of them detected once, and around 1.2% sits in the top ten. This CDR3 contains 14 residues. The germline V gene encodes CDR1 SGDLS and CDR2 YYNGEE. Between the trimmed V and J ends, which lost 0 bases and 0 bases, there was a span of 6 bases. The sample comprised PBMCs. The receptor was isolated from a woman aged 25 to 39 in good health and CMV-seronegative. The J gene is TRBJ1-1, the V gene TRBV9; D is unresolved. This CDR3 reads CASSVGLMNTEAFF. The CDR3 bases are TGTGCCAGCAGCGTAGGGCTTATGAACACTGAAGCTTTCTTT.